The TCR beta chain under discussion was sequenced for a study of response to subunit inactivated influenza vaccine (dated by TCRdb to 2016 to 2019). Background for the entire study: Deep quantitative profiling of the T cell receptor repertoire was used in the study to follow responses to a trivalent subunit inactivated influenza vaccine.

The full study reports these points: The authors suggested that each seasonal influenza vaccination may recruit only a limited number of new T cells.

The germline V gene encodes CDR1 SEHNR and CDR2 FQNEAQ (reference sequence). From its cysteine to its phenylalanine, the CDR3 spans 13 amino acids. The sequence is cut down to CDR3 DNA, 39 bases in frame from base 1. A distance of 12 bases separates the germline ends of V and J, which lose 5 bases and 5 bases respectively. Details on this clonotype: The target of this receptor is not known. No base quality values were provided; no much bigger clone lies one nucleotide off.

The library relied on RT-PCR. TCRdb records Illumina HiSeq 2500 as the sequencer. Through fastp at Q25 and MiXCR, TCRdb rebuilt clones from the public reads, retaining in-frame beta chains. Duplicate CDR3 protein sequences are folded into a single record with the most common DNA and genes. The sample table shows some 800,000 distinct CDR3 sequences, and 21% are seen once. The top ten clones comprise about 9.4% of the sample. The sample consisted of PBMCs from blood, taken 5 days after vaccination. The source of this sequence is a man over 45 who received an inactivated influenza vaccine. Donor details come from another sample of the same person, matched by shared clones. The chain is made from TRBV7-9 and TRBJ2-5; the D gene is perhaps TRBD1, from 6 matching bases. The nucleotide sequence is TGTGCCAGCAGCCTAGACAGGTTTGAGACCCAGTACTTC. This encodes CASSLDRFETQYF.